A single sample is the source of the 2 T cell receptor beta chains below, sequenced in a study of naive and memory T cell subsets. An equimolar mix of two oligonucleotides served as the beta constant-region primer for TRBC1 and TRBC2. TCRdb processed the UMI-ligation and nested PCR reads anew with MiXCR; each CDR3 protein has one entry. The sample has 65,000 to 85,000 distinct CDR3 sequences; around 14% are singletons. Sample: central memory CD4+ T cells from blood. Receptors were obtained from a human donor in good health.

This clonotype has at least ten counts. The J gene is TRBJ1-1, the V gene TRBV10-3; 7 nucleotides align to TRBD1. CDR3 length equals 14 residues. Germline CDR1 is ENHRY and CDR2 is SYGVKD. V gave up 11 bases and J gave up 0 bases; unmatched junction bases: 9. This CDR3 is CAAKRQGLNTEAFF. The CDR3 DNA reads TGTGCCGCGAAACGACAGGGTCTGAACACTGAAGCTTTCTTT.

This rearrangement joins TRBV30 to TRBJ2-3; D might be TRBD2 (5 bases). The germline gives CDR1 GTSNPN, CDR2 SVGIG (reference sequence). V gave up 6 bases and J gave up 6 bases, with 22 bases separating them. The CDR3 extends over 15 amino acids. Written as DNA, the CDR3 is TGTGCCTGTACCGAAATCGGGATATGGATGGATACGCAGTATTTT. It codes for CACTEIGIWMDTQYF.